This T cell receptor (beta chain) was found in a study of breast tumors, draining lymph nodes, adjacent tissues. Findings of the study overall: Tumor repertoires ranked between lymph nodes and nontumor tissue in diversity, with V and J gene preferences. Luminal-like breast cancer showed significantly greater tumor-nontumor repertoire similarity than basal-like breast cancer did.

This clonotype was seen many times. Its target is unknown. TCRdb independently ran MiXCR on the multiplex PCR reads; one entry per CDR3 protein. This sample has about 270,000 distinct CDR3 sequences, with around 30% found just once. V was trimmed by 3 bases and J by 2 bases, leaving 15 bases between them. Germline V gene sequence: CDR1 DFQATT, CDR2 SNEGSKA (reference sequence). CDR3 size: 15 residues. The lymph nodes were axillary draining lymph nodes from breast cancer patients. This chain joins TRBV20-1 and TRBJ2-3, with D perhaps TRBD1 (5 bases). The sample was axillary lymph node tissue. This sequence was found in a female donor with breast cancer. Some clones in this sample may be carry-over from other donors' samples. The CDR3 sequence: CSARRQRFSTDTQYF. The CDR3 nucleotides are TGCAGTGCTAGGCGACAGCGTTTCTCCACAGATACGCAGTATTTT.